This TCR beta chain stems from a study of T-cell memory formation after mild COVID-19. Study outcomes and limitations: Clones which contracted sat mainly in CM and EM if CD4+, and in EMRA if CD8+. Pre-infection memory contained some responding clones, which suggested that cross-reactive memory had joined.

On this clonotype: Its cognate antigen is unknown.

In TCRdb, the 5' RACE reads were re-called with MiXCR into one record per CDR3 protein. Of some 57,000 distinct CDR3 sequences in the sample, 12% were seen once. The clonotype comes from a man aged 18 to 35 who had mild COVID-19 (a few samples of this study predate the infection). Cell type and time point are not known. Sequencing was carried out using PBMCs or a T cell subset sorted from them (not recorded which).

The CDR3 region has the DNA TGTGCCATCAGTGGTCCGGGACGGAACACTGAAGCTTTCTTT. This encodes CAISGPGRNTEAFF. This chain connects TRBV10-3 to TRBJ1-1; weak D call: TRBD1 (5 bases). The germline CDR1 and CDR2 sequences are ENHRY and SYGVKD. CDR3 size: 14 residues. V shed 4 bases and J shed 1 base, with 10 bases lying between them.